This T cell receptor beta chain is drawn from a study of blood T cell repertoires in COVID-19. The trim removed 4 bases at V and 8 bases at J, leaving 9 bases unmatched. In germline, CDR1 is GTSNPN, CDR2 SVGIG (reference sequence). The CDR3 length is 14 residues. Per the original methods: Amplification from reference gene primers served as the basis for estimated nucleated cell counts. Some clones are missing from TCRdb's copy, which holds only in-frame ones; the method was immunoSEQ multiplex PCR. V and J calls and clone size come straight from that table; D and trimming were deduced from the DNA. The table includes fewer than 350,000 clones, 75% to 90% detected once. The study assigned cohorts using participant-reported clinical history.

The sequencing input was PBMCs or T cells enriched from blood (not recorded which). This sequence was found in a woman between 45 and 65 years old who had recovered from COVID-19. The rearrangement links TRBV30 to TRBJ2-1, with TRBD2 matching 9 bases. CDR3 region: CAWKLAGGGYEQFF. The CDR3 nucleotides are TGTGCCTGGAAACTCGCGGGGGGGGGATATGAGCAGTTCTTC.